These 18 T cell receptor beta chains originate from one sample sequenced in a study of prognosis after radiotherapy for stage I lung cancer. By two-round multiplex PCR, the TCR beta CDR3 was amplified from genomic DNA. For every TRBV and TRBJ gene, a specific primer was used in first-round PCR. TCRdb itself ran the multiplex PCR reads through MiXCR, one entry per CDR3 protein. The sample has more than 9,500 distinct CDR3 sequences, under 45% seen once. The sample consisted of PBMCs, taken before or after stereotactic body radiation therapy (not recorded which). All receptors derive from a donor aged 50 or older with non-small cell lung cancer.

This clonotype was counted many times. The CDR3 here is CASRATSYSNQPQHF. The DNA of the CDR3 is TGTGCCAGCAGAGCTACAAGTTACTCAAATCAGCCCCAGCATTTT. The chain couples TRBV6-1 to TRBJ1-5, with D uncertain. The CDR3 is 15 residues long. Trimming cost V 6 bases and J 4 bases, with 16 bases left between them. Germline lookup yields CDR1 MNHNS and CDR2 SASEGT.

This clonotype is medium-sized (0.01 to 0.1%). CDR3 sequence: CASSQEEGQNYGYTF. Written as DNA, the CDR3 is TGCGCCAGCAGCCAAGAGGAGGGACAGAACTATGGCTACACCTTC. The chain combines TRBV4-1 with TRBJ1-2, with 7 bases matching TRBD1. The CDR3 is made up of 15 amino acids. Germline lookup yields CDR1 MGHRA and CDR2 YSYEKL. The V segment lost 0 bases and the J segment 2 bases; nucleotides outside the gene matches: 3.

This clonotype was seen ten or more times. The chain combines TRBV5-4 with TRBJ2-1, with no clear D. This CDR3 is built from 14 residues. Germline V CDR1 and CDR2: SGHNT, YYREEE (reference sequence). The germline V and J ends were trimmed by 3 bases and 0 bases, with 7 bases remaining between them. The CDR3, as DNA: TGTGCCAGCAGCTCCTATGCCTCCTACAATGAGCAGTTCTTC. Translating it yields CASSSYASYNEQFF.

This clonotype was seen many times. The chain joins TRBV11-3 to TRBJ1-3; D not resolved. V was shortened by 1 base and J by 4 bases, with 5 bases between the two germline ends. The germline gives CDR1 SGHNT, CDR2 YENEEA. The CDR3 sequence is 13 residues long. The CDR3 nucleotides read TGTGCCAGCAGCTTAGTTGCCGGAAACACCATATATTTT. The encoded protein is CASSLVAGNTIYF. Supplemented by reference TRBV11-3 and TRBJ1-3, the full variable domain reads EAGVVQSPRYKIIEKKQPVAFWCNPISGHNTLYWYLQNLGQGPELLIRYENEEAVDDSQLPKDRFSAERLKGVDSTLKIQPAELGDSAVYLCASSLVAGNTIYFGEGSWLTVV.

As DNA, the CDR3 is TGTGCCACCTGCAATCGGGGTGGAAACTATGGCTACACCTTC. It codes for CATCNRGGNYGYTF. The chain links TRBV6-1 to TRBJ1-2; no clear D gene. The germline V gene encodes CDR1 MNHNS and CDR2 SASEGT. CDR3 length: 14 amino acids. V lost 10 bases and J lost 2, with 17 bases in between.

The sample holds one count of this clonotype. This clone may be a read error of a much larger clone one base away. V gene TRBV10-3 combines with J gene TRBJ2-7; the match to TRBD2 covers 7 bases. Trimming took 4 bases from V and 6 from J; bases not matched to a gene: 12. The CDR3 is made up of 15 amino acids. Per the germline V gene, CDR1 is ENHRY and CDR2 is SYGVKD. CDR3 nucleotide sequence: TGTGCCATCAGTGGCGAGAGAGGGAGGGTTTGCGAGCAGTACTTC. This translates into CAISGERGRVCEQYF.

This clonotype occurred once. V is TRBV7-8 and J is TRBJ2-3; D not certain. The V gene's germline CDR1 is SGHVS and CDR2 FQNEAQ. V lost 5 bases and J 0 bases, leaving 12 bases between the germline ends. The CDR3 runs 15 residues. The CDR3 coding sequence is TGTGCCAGCAGCACTCACTCCCCTAGCACAGATACGCAGTATTTT. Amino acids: CASSTHSPSTDTQYF.

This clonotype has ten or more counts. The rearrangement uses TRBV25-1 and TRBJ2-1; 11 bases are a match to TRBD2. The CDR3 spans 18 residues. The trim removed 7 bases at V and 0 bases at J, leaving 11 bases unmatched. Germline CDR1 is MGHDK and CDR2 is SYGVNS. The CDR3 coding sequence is TGTGCCAGCACCCGTGGACTAGCGGGCGCCCACTCCTACAATGAGCAGTTCTTC. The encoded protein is CASTRGLAGAHSYNEQFF.

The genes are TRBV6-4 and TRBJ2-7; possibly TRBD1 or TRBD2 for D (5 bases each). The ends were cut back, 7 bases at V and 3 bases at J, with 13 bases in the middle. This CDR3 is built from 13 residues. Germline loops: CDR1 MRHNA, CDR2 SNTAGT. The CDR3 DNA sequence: TGTGCCAGCAACCTCGTGGGGGTCTACGAGCAGTACTTC. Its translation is CASNLVGVYEQYF.

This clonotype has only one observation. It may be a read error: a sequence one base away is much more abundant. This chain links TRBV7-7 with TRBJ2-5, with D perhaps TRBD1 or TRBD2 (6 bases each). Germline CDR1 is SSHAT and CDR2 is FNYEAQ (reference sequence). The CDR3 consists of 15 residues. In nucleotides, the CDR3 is TGTTCTAGCAGCTTAGGGGGGATGTTTCAAGAGACCCAGTACTTC. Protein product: CSSSLGGMFQETQYF. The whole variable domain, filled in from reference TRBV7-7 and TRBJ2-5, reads GAGVSQSPRYKVTKRGQDVTLRCDPISSHATLYWYQQALGQGPEFLTYFNYEAQPDKSGLPSDRFSAERPEGSISTLTIQRTEQRDSAMYRCSSSLGGMFQETQYFGPGTRLLVL.

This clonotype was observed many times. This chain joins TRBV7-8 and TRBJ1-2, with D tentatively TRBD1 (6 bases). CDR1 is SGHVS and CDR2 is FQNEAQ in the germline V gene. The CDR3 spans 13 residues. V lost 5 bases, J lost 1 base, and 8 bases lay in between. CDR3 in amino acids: CASSRDINYGYTF. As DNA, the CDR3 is TGTGCCAGCAGCCGGGACATTAACTATGGCTACACCTTC.

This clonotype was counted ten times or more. CDR3 loop: CASSPLAGQAEQYF. CDR3 coding DNA: TGTGCCAGCAGCCCCCTAGCGGGACAAGCTGAGCAGTACTTC. The chain carries TRBV6-2 or TRBV6-3 and TRBJ2-7; 9 bases are shared with TRBD2. Trimming at V came to 6 bases and at J to 7 bases, leaving 10 bases not matched to a gene. Germline V gene lookup returns CDR1 MNHEY and CDR2 SVGEGT. The CDR3 contains 14 residues.

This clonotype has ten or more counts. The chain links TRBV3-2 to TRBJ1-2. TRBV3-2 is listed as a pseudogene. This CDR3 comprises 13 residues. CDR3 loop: CASSPRVHYGYTF. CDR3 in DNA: TGTGCCAGCAGCCCGAGGGTACACTATGGCTACACCTTC.

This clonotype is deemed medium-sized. In nucleotides, the CDR3 is TGTGCCAGCAGTTTTCTCGACAGGGTTGGCTACACCTTC. It translates to CASSFLDRVGYTF. The chain couples TRBV12-3 or TRBV12-4 to TRBJ1-2, with 7 bases aligning to TRBD1. Trimming removed 3 bases from V and 7 bases from J; junction bases left unmatched: 5. The CDR3 loop spans 13 amino acids.

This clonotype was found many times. CDR3 in amino acids: CASSYVSEAFF. CDR3 coding DNA: TGTGCCAGTAGTTATGTCAGTGAAGCTTTCTTT. The chain is built from TRBV19 and TRBJ1-1; D unclear. The V gene lost 5 bases and the J gene lost 7 bases, with 8 bases spanning the gap. The CDR3 has 11 residues. In germline, CDR1 is LNHDA, CDR2 SQIVND (reference sequence).

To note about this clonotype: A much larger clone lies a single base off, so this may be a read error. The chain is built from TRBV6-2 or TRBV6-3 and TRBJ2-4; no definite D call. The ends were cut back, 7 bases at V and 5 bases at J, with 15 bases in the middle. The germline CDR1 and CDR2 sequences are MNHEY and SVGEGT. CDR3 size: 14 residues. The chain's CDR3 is CASKYVGGENIQYF. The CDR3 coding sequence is TGTGCCAGCAAGTATGTGGGTGGGGAAAACATTCAGTACTTC.

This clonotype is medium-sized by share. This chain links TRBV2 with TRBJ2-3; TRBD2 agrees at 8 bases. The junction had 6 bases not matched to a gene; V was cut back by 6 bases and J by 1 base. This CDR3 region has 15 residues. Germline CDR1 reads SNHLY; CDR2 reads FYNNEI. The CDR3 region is CASSAQLAGTDTQYF. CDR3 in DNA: TGTGCCAGCAGCGCACAACTAGCGGGCACAGATACGCAGTATTTT.

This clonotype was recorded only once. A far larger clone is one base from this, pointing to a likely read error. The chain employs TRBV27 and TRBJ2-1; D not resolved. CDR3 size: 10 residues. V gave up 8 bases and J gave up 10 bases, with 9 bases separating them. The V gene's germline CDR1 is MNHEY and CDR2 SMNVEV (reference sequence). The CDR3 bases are TGTGCCAGCGGCACCTACGAGCAGTTCTTC. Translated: CASGTYEQFF.